The 11 T cell receptor beta chains in this list originate from one sample, sequenced in a study of shared clonotypes between healthy human individuals. The table came from immunoSEQ multiplex PCR; TCRdb's copy has only in-frame clones and leaves some out. The sample gives about 1 million clones, around 75% of which show up once; 1.5% is in the top ten. Sequenced input: memory CD4+ T cells sorted from blood. The subset: CD45RA-negative fraction. Receptors originate from a man aged 18 to 29 in good health.

The chain recombines TRBV7-9 with TRBJ1-4; D uncertain. With 5 bases removed from V and 8 bases from J, the gap between germline ends came to 15 bases. Germline V gives CDR1 SEHNR, CDR2 FQNEAQ (reference sequence). The CDR3 is made up of 14 amino acids. The CDR3 region is CASSRRGLGEKLFF. The CDR3 DNA reads TGTGCCAGCAGCCGCCGCGGCCTAGGGGAAAAACTGTTTTTT. Based on the CDR3 plus reference TRBV7-9 and TRBJ1-4, the full variable domain is DTGVSQNPRHKITKRGQNVTFRCDPISEHNRLYWYRQTLGQGPEFLTYFQNEAQLEKSRLLSDRFSAERPKGSFSTLEIQRTEQGDSAMYLCASSRRGLGEKLFFGSGTQLSVL.

The V and J genes are TRBV15 and TRBJ1-1; no firm D call. Trimming took 0 bases from V and 9 from J, leaving 11 bases between them. Germline lookup yields CDR1 LNHNV and CDR2 YYDKDF (reference sequence). The CDR3 extends over 13 amino acids. CDR3 sequence: CATSRERSGQAFF. The CDR3 coding sequence is TGTGCCACCAGCAGAGAGAGGTCCGGTCAAGCTTTCTTT.

The chain joins TRBV9 to TRBJ1-6; D may be TRBD1 (6 bases). This CDR3 has 15 residues. Germline V lookup: CDR1 SGDLS, CDR2 YYNGEE. Trimming cost V 4 bases and J 9 bases, with 17 bases left between them. CDR3 residues: CASSPMTGPSSPLHF. CDR3 bases: TGTGCCAGCAGCCCGATGACAGGTCCTAGTTCACCCCTCCACTTT.

The J gene is TRBJ2-7, the V gene TRBV5-1, with TRBD1 matching 9 bases. The CDR3 has 15 amino acids. Germline lookup yields CDR1 SGHRS and CDR2 YFSETQ. The junction had 8 bases not matched to a gene; V was cut back by 4 bases and J by 3 bases. CDR3 bases: TGCGCCAGCAGCACGGGACAGGGAGGTGGCTACGAGCAGTACTTC. Amino acids: CASSTGQGGGYEQYF. The whole variable domain, filled in from reference TRBV5-1 and TRBJ2-7, reads KAGVTQTPRYLIKTRGQQVTLSCSPISGHRSVSWYQQTPGQGLQFLFEYFSETQRNKGNFPGRFSGRQFSNSRSEMNVSTLELGDSALYLCASSTGQGGGYEQYFGPGTRLTVT.

The chain recombines TRBV11-3 with TRBJ2-3; tentatively, D is TRBD2 (6 bases). The germline V gene has CDR1 SGHNT and CDR2 YENEEA. The CDR3 consists of 13 residues. Trimming removed 4 bases at V and 6 bases at J, with 11 bases between. The CDR3, as DNA: TGTGCCAGCAGCTCCCTCGGGGGTGATACGCAGTATTTT. It encodes CASSSLGGDTQYF.

The chain uses TRBV7-2 and TRBJ2-7; a weak D match, TRBD2 (6 bases). The length of the CDR3 is 15 residues. CDR1 is SGHTA, CDR2 FQGNSA, per germline. Trimming removed 5 bases at V and 6 bases at J, with 20 bases between. DNA of the CDR3: TGTGCCAGCAGCCAAACCCACGTGGGGACTGTCGAGCAGTACTTC. It yields the protein CASSQTHVGTVEQYF. Combining the CDR3 with reference TRBV7-2 and TRBJ2-7 gives the whole variable domain GAGVSQSPSNKVTEKGKDVELRCDPISGHTALYWYRQSLGQGLEFLIYFQGNSAPDKSGLPSDRFSAERTGGSVSTLTIQRTQQEDSAVYLCASSQTHVGTVEQYFGPGTRLTVT.

The rearrangement links TRBV10-2 to TRBJ2-7, with D possibly matching TRBD2 (6 bases). Per germline, CDR1 WSHSY and CDR2 SAAADI. V was clipped by 0 bases and J by 9 bases, with 12 bases between them. The CDR3 is 13 amino acids. This chain's CDR3 is CASSESGRERQYF. CDR3 nucleotide sequence: TGCGCCAGCAGTGAGTCGGGACGGGAGCGGCAGTACTTC.

The chain links TRBV28 to TRBJ2-3; possible D gene TRBD1, 6 bases. Germline V gene sequence: CDR1 MDHEN, CDR2 SYDVKM. The ends were cut back, 7 bases at V and 5 bases at J, with 19 bases in the middle. This CDR3 region has 15 residues. The CDR3: CASTNAWGRIDTQYF. In DNA, the CDR3 is TGTGCCAGCACCAATGCTTGGGGGCGCATAGATACGCAGTATTTT.

Only a few counts were recorded for this clone. The gene calls are TRBV5-8 and TRBJ1-2, with 10 nucleotides matching TRBD1. From germline, CDR1 is SGHTS and CDR2 YDEGEE. CDR3 length equals 15 residues. J was trimmed by 8 bases and V by 2 bases; bases with no gene match: 9. Here the CDR3 DNA reads TGTGCCAGCAGCTTAAGACAGGGGGCCCCTTGGGGCTACACCTTC. Residues: CASSLRQGAPWGYTF.

Of note for this clone: The same CDR3 arises from other DNA sequences in this sample as well. V gene TRBV5-6 combines with J gene TRBJ1-5, with 10 bases fitting TRBD1. CDR3 length: 15 amino acids. Germline V gene lookup returns CDR1 SGHDT and CDR2 YYEEEE. V shed 4 bases and J 7 bases; nucleotides not matched to a gene: 8. CDR3 in DNA: TGTGCCAGCAGCCTGGGGACAGGGGTGGGACAGCCCCAGCATTTT. This encodes CASSLGTGVGQPQHF.

The J gene is TRBJ2-2, the V gene TRBV11-3; tentative D call: TRBD2 (5 bases). Germline V CDR1 and CDR2: SGHNT, YENEEA. The CDR3 runs 15 residues. V was clipped by 8 bases and J by 4 bases, with 17 bases between them. DNA of the CDR3: TGTGCCAGCGCTTCCCGGTCGGCGGGCACCGGGGAGCTGTTTTTT. Encoded protein: CASASRSAGTGELFF.